A single sample gave rise to the 9 T cell receptor beta chains below, sequenced in a study of blood T cell repertoires in COVID-19. Sequenced by immunoSEQ multiplex PCR; TCRdb stores in-frame clones only, minus some. The profile shows some 400,000 clones, approximately 77% of them singletons. The specimen was peripheral blood. Source of these receptors: a human donor with acute or convalescent COVID-19. The donor label of this sample is uncertain.

The chain uses TRBV6-5 and TRBJ1-1, with a weak D call TRBD1 (5 bases). This CDR3 comprises 14 residues. CDR1 is MNHEY, CDR2 SVGAGI, per germline. V was cut by 2 bases and J by 6 bases, with 13 bases left in between. CDR3 protein: CASSYQQGLAEAFF. The CDR3 DNA follows: TGTGCCAGCAGTTACCAGCAGGGACTCGCTGAAGCTTTCTTT.

This chain connects TRBV24-1 to TRBJ1-2; 7 bases map to TRBD1. Germline trimming cut 3 bases from V and 1 base from J; bases unmatched to any gene: 16. The CDR3 loop spans 19 amino acids. Germline-derived CDR1 and CDR2 are KGHDR and SFDVKD. The CDR3 spells CATSDPTIKGGASNYGYTF. CDR3 bases: TGTGCCACCAGTGATCCTACTATTAAAGGGGGCGCAAGTAACTATGGCTACACCTTC.

This chain uses TRBV9 with TRBJ2-3; TRBD2 aligns across 12 bases. The CDR3 has 15 residues. The trim removed 1 base at V and 7 bases at J, leaving 4 bases unmatched. CDR1 and CDR2 (germline): SGDLS, YYNGEE. In DNA form, the CDR3 reads TGTGCCAGCAGCGTATACACTAGCGGGGGGAATACGCAGTATTTT. Amino acid sequence: CASSVYTSGGNTQYF.

This clone has a handful of counts. The chain links TRBV3-1 (or the pseudogene TRBV3-2) to TRBJ2-7; 10 nucleotides align to TRBD1. The CDR3 covers 14 residues. J gave up 9 bases and V 5 bases, and 10 bases lay outside the gene matches. Germline CDR1 reads LGHDT; CDR2 reads YNNKEL (reference sequence). In DNA, the CDR3 is TGTGCCAGCAGCGGGACAGGGGCTAGGATATGGCAGTACTTC. Amino acid sequence: CASSGTGARIWQYF.

The chain combines TRBV28 with TRBJ1-1, with D hard to call. CDR3 length: 13 residues. V was shortened by 5 bases and J by 3 bases, with 10 bases between the two germline ends. Germline V gives CDR1 MDHEN, CDR2 SYDVKM. The DNA for the CDR3 is TGTGCCAGCAGTCCCCCGGGGTACACTGAAGCTTTCTTT. It codes for CASSPPGYTEAFF.

This sequence joins TRBV18 and TRBJ2-7; 9 nucleotides match TRBD1. The V and J ends lost 4 bases and 2 bases, in that order; junction bases with no gene match: 6. Germline V gene data show CDR1 as KGHSH and CDR2 as LQKENI. There are 15 residues in the CDR3. The CDR3, as DNA: TGTGCCAGCTCACTGAGCGGGACAGGGCCCTACGAGCAGTACTTC. This sequence encodes CASSLSGTGPYEQYF.

This chain connects TRBV6-1 to TRBJ1-5; TRBD1 matches 11 bases. Germline V gives CDR1 MNHNS, CDR2 SASEGT. The length of the CDR3 is 19 residues. After removal of 3 bases from V and 2 bases from J, the junction contained 12 bases not matched to a gene. The CDR3 DNA follows: TGTGCCAGCAGTGATTATCCGGGACAGGGGGGAGGTGGCAATCAGCCCCAGCATTTT. Translation gives CASSDYPGQGGGGNQPQHF.

The chain combines TRBV28 with TRBJ1-1; 12 nucleotides align to TRBD1. Germline loops: CDR1 MDHEN, CDR2 SYDVKM. CDR3 size: 14 residues. V gave up 6 bases and J gave up 10 bases; unmatched junction bases: 9. This chain's CDR3 is CASRSGQGAHGAFF. DNA of the CDR3: TGTGCCAGCAGGTCGGGACAGGGGGCGCACGGAGCTTTCTTT.

V usage is TRBV15 and J usage is TRBJ2-1; 11 bases fit TRBD2. V shed 1 base, J shed 10 bases, and the junction held 6 bases outside the gene matches. Germline V gene data show CDR1 as LNHNV and CDR2 as YYDKDF (reference sequence). The CDR3 is made up of 15 amino acids. In DNA form, the CDR3 reads TGTGCCACCAGCAGAGGACTAGCGGGACTTAGGGAGCAGTTCTTC. Translation: CATSRGLAGLREQFF.